This T cell receptor (beta chain) was recorded in a study of identical twins. Study-wide points: Its conclusions, products of cross-sectional statistical analysis, did not come from following the same donors. With abundant cord blood beta clonotypes, insertions were fewer; memory repertoires showed no such pattern. Weaker excess twin sharing was observed in beta out-of-frame sequences.

A few counts support this clonotype. The target antigen is unknown. This CDR3 is built from 13 residues. Germline loops: CDR1 SNHLY, CDR2 FYNNEI. TCRdb re-analysed the 5' RACE reads in MiXCR, keeping a single row per CDR3 protein. The table includes roughly 230,000 distinct CDR3 sequences, about 8.5% detected once. The sample also formed part of further work on yellow fever vaccine responses in identical twins.

The rearrangement uses TRBV2 and TRBJ2-7, with 8 nucleotides matching TRBD1. This clonotype originated in a woman aged 18-35 years in good health. Source material: CD8+ T cells sorted from blood. DNA for the CDR3: TGTTCAGGGAGACAGGGGTCATCCTACGAGCAGTACTTC. This gives the protein CSGRQGSSYEQYF.